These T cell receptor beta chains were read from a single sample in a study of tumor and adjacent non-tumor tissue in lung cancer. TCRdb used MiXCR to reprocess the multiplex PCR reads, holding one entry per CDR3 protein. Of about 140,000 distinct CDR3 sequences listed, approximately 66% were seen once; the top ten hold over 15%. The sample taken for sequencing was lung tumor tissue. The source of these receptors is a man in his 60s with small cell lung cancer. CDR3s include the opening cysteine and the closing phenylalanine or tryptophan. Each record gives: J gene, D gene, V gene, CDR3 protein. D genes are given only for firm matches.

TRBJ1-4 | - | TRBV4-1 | CASSLQETNEKLFF
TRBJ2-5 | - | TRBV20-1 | CSPEELGTQYF
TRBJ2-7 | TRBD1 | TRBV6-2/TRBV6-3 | CASSYEGQGAVKQYF
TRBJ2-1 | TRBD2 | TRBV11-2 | CASSLAVAGGSRPCNEQFF
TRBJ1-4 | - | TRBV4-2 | CASSHGSGGSEKLLF
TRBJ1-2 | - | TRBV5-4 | CASNFARWGYGYTF
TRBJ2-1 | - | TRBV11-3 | CSSSLDGIGGDPYNGQFF
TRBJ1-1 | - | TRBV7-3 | CASRLSSDAEAFF
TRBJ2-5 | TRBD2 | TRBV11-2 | CASERGYQETQYF
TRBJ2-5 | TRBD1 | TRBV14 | CASSQNQDRRLETQYF
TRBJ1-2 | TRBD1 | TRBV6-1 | CASSGRTGSYGYTF
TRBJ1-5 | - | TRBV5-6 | CASKSGFGDQPQHF
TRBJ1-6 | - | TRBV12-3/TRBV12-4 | CASSSVGGVHPLHF
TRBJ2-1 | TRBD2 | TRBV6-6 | CASSYAGGDNEQFF
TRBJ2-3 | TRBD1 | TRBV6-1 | CASSYGTGPTTTLYF
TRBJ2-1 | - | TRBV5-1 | CTSSLGAPEANEHFF
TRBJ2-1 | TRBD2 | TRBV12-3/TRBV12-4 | CASSLGTSRSNEQFF
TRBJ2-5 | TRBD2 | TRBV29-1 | CGGGLAVAETQYF
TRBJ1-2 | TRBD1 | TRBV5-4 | CATIRDRGLGGYTF
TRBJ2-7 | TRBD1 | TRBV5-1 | CASRHGTGGHEQYF
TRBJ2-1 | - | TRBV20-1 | CSARDPTPASYNEQFF
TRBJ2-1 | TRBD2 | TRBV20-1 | CSARTSGSRSYNEQFF
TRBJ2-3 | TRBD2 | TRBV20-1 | CSASPAGREADTQYF
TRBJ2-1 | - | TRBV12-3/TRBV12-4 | CVSSLLAGRNYNEQFF
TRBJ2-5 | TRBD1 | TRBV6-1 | CASSPSTGGVETQYF
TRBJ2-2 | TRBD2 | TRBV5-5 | CASSFRASGRASGELFF